This is a list of T cell receptor beta chains from one sample in a study of vaccination effects on CD4 cells after COVID-19. No antigens are known for them. The repertoire was sequenced with immunoSEQ multiplex PCR; TCRdb's copy has only in-frame clones and lacks some. Of around 28,000 clones in the sample, about three quarters were seen once. The sample in question was CD4+ T cells from PBMCs cultured with HCoV-NL63 spike peptides, obtained before COVID-19 vaccination. Receptors originate from a human donor who had a prior SARS-CoV-2 infection. CDR3s leave out the opening cysteine and the closing phenylalanine or tryptophan. The order of the fields is clone size, CDR3 length, J gene, V gene, CDR3 protein. Only some rows state a clone size, as once, few, many or a class for expanded clones.

size: -; length: 11; J: TRBJ2-1; V: TRBV6-1; CDR3: ASSEVSPREQF
size: -; length: 14; J: TRBJ1-2; V: TRBV6-1; CDR3: ASSEMRDRLGYGYT
size: -; length: 9; J: TRBJ2-7; V: TRBV19; CDR3: ASSSRNEQY
size: -; length: 13; J: TRBJ2-1; V: TRBV24-1; CDR3: ATSDPRSVGEEQF
size: -; length: 9; J: TRBJ1-3; V: TRBV20-1; CDR3: SASTGNTIY
size: -; length: 12; J: TRBJ1-2; V: TRBV5-1; CDR3: ASSLAGGHYGYT
size: -; length: 11; J: TRBJ2-4; V: TRBV6-5; CDR3: ASTELAKNIQY
size: -; length: 14; J: TRBJ2-3; V: TRBV5-5; CDR3: ASSLSGSGRSDTQY
size: few; length: 13; J: TRBJ1-1; V: TRBV6-1; CDR3: ASSEIGTGSPEAF
size: -; length: 14; J: TRBJ2-3; V: TRBV5-1; CDR3: ASSLGLAGEADTQY
size: -; length: 18; J: TRBJ2-5; V: TRBV5-1; CDR3: ASPSHLRAEDPLADETQY
size: -; length: 11; J: TRBJ2-3; V: TRBV6-6; CDR3: ASRLPPGDTQY
size: -; length: 12; J: TRBJ1-1; V: TRBV5-1; CDR3: ASSLVQRATEAF
size: -; length: 11; J: TRBJ1-1; V: TRBV19; CDR3: ASSGQVNTEAF
size: -; length: 12; J: TRBJ2-1; V: TRBV10-3; CDR3: AISDGSGGSEQF
size: -; length: 13; J: TRBJ2-7; V: TRBV3-1/TRBV3-2; CDR3: ASSQLLAGSYEQY